This entry features one TCR beta chain sequence. TCRdb re-called the 5' RACE reads and shows each CDR3 protein once, DNA omitted. Its listing shows roughly 160,000 distinct CDR3 sequences. The CDR3 has 16 residues. Germline V gene lookup returns CDR1 SGHTA and CDR2 FQGNSA. The sample is drawn from a study of T cells expressing NK-cell markers. This TCR came from a woman aged 18 to 75 in good health. The rearrangement uses TRBV7-2 and TRBJ2-5; TCRdb designates TRBD1, a call that cannot be tested without DNA. Specimen: blood T cells: a sorted CD56 or NKG2C T cell subset, CD4+ or CD8+ T cells, or bulk PBMC T cells (not recorded which). CDR3 protein: CASSLVVGQGKETQYF.